This T cell receptor beta chain was captured by sequencing in a study of blood T cell repertoires in COVID-19. Study-wide context: Whether acute or convalescent, the COVID-19 samples came from the United States, Italy and Spain. In each case, the material was cDNA or gDNA derived from T cells, B-cell-depleted T cells, or PBMCs.

CDR1 ENHRY and CDR2 SYGVKD come from the germline V gene. This CDR3 has 14 residues. J was trimmed by 6 bases and V by 2 bases; bases with no gene match: 5. The authors' processing: The authors estimated nucleated cell counts from reference gene primer amplification. TCRdb's table, derived via immunoSEQ multiplex PCR, lists solely in-frame clones and lacks some. V and J calls and clone size are those listed in that table; D and trimming were worked out from the DNA. The sample includes approximately 94,000 clones, 75% to 95% of them seen just once. The sample comprised peripheral blood. This TCR was sampled from a woman between 45 and 65 years old in a cohort sampled during active COVID-19. The V call is TRBV10-3, the J call TRBJ2-3; 7 nucleotides match TRBD1. The CDR3 coding sequence is TGTGCCATCAGTGAGCCGACAGGGACGGATACGCAGTATTTT. It codes for CAISEPTGTDTQYF.